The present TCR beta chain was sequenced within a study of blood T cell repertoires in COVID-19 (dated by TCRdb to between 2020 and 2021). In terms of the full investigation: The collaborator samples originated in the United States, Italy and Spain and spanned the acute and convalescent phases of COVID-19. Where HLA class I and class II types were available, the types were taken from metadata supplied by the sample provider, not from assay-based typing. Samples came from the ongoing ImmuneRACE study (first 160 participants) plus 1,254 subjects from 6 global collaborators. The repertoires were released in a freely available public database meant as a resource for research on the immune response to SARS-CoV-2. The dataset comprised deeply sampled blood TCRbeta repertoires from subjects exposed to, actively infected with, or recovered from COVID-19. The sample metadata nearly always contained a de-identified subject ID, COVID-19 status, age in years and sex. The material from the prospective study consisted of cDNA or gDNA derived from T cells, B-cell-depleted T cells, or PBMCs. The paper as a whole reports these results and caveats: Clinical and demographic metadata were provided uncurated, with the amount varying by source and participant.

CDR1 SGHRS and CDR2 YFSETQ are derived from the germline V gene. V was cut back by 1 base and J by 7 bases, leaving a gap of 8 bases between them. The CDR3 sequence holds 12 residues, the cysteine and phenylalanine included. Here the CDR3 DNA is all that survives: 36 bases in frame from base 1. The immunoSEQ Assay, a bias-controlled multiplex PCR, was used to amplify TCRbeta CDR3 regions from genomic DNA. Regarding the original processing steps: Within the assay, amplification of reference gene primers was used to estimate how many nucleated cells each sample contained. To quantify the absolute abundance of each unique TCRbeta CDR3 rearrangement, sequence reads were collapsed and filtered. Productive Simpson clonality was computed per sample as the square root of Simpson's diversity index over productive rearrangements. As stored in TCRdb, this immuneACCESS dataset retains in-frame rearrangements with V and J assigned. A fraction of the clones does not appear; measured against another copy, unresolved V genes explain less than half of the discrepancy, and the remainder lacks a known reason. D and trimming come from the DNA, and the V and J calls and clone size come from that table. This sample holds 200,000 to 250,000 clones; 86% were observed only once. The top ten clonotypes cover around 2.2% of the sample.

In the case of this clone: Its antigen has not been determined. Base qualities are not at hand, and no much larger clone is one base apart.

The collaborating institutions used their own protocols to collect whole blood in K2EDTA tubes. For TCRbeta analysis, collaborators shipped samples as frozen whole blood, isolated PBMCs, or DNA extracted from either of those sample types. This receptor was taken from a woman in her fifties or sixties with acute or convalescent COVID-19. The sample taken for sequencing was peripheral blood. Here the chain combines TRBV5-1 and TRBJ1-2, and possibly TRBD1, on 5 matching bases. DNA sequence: TGCGCCAGCAGCTTGAGCAGGGCTGGCTACACCTTC. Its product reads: CASSLSRAGYTF.